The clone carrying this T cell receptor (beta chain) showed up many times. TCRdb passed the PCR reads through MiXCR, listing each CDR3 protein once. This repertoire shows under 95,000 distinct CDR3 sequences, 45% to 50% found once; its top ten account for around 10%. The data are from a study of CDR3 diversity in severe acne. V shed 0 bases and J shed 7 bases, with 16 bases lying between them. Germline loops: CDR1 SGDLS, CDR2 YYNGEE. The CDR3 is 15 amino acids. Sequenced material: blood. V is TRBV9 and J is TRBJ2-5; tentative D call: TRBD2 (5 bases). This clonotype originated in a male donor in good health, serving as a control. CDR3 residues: CASSVGGSFLGTQYF. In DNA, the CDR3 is TGTGCCAGCAGCGTAGGAGGGTCCTTCCTAGGGACCCAGTACTTC.